This T cell receptor (beta chain) was sequenced in a study of shared clonotypes between healthy human individuals. At the level of the study: With ages of 18 to 49, the donors were a couple of women and a few men. Broader study findings: A handful of donors showed sharing of 4.5% to 5% of naive CD4 clonotypes.

Details on this clone: Antigen: not known. This sample includes further DNA sequences coding for the same CDR3.

The donor cohort consisted entirely of Caucasian adults residing in Nashville, Tennessee. This CDR3 region has 11 residues. V was clipped by 1 base and J by 5 bases, with 2 bases between them. Germline V gene data show CDR1 as SGHDN and CDR2 as FVKESK. Profiling relied on immunoSEQ multiplex PCR, and the TCRdb table lists in-frame clones only, not all of them. The table has about 1.5 million clones, around 98% seen once; the top ten hold about 0.42%. The receptor was isolated from a young man in good health. The specimen was naive CD4+ T cells sorted from blood. Specified subset: CD45RA+ positively selected. The chain is built from TRBV14 and TRBJ2-5; D unclear. Here the CDR3 reads CASSQVETQYF. The CDR3 DNA reads TGTGCCAGCAGCCAAGTTGAGACCCAGTACTTC.